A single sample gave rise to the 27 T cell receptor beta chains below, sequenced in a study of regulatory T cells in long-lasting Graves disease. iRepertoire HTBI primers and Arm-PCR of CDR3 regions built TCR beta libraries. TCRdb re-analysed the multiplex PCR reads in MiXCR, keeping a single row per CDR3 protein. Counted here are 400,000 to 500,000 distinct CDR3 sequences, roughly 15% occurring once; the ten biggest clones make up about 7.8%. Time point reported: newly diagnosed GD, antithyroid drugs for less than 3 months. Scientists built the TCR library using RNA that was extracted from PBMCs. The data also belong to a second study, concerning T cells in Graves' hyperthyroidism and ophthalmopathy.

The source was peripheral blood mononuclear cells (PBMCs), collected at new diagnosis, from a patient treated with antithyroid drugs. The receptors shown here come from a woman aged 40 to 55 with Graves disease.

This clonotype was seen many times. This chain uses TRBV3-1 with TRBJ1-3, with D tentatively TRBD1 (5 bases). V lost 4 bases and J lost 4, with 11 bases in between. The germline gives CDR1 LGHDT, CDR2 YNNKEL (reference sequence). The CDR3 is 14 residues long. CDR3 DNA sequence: TGTGCCAGCAGCCTACGGGACGGGGGAAACACCATATATTTT. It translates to CASSLRDGGNTIYF.

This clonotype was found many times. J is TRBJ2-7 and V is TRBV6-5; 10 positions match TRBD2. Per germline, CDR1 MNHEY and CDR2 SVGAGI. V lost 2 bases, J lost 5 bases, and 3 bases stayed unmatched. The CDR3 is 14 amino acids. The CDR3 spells CASSYELAGHEQYF. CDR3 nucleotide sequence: TGTGCCAGCAGTTACGAACTAGCGGGACACGAGCAGTACTTC.

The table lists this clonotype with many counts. The CDR3 bases are TGTGCCAGCAGTTTGCTGGACAGGACCTCCTACGAGCAGTACTTC. It yields the protein CASSLLDRTSYEQYF. The chain employs TRBV12-3 or TRBV12-4 and TRBJ2-7; TRBD1 matches at 7 bases. V was clipped by 3 bases and J by 0 bases; unmatched bases: 5. The CDR3 length is 15 residues.

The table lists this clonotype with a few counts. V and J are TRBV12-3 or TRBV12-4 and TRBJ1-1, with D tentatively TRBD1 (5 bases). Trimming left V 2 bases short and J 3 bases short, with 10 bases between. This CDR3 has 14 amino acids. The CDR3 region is CASSLRGSDTEAFF. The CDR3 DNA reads TGTGCCAGCAGTTTACGGGGGAGCGACACTGAAGCTTTCTTT.

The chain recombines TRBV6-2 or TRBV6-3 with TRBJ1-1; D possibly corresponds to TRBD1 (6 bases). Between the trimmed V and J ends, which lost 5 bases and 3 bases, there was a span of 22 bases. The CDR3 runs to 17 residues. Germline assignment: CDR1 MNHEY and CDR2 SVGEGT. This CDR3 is CASSPFLQGYGDTEAFF. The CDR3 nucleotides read TGTGCCAGCAGTCCCTTTCTACAGGGTTACGGGGACACTGAAGCTTTCTTT.

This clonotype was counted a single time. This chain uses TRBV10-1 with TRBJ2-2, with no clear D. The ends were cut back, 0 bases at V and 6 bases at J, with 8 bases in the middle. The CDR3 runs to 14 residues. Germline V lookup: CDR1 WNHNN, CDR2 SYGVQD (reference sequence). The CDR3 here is CASSESTEAGELFF. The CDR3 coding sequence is TGCGCCAGCAGTGAGTCGACGGAAGCCGGGGAGCTGTTTTTT.

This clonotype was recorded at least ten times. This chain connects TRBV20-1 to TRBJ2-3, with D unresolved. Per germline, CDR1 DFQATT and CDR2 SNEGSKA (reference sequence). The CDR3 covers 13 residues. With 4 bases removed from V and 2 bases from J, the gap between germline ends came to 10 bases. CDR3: CSAIPVVTDTQYF. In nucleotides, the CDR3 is TGCAGTGCTATCCCAGTGGTCACAGATACGCAGTATTTT.

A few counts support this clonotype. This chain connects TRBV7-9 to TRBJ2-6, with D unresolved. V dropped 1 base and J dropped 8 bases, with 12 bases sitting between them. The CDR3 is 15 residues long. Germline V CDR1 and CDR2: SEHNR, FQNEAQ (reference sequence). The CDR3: CASSLVPGKTNVLTF. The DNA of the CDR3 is TGTGCCAGCAGCTTAGTCCCGGGCAAGACCAACGTCCTGACTTTC. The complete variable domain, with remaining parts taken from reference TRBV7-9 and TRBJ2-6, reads DTGVSQNPRHKITKRGQNVTFRCDPISEHNRLYWYRQTLGQGPEFLTYFQNEAQLEKSRLLSDRFSAERPKGSFSTLEIQRTEQGDSAMYLCASSLVPGKTNVLTFGAGSRLTVL.

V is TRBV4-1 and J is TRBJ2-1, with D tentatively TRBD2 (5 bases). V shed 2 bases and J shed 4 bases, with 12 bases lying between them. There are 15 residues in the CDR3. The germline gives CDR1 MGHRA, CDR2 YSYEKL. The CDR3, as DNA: TGCGCCAGCAGCCAAAAGGAACTAGGTTACAATGAGCAGTTCTTC. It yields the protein CASSQKELGYNEQFF.

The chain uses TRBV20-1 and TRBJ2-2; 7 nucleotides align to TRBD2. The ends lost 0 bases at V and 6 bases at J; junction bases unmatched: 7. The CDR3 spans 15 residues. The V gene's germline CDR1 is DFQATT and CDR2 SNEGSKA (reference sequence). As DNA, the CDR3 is TGCAGTGCTAGAGATCGAGGGAGGGCCGCCGGGGAGCTGTTTTTT. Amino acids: CSARDRGRAAGELFF.

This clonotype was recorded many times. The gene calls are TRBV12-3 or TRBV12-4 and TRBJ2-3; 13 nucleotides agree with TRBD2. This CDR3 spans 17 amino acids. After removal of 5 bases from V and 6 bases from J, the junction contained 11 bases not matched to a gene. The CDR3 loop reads CASSPGLLAGGSDTQYF. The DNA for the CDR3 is TGTGCCAGCAGTCCAGGATTACTAGCGGGAGGGTCTGATACGCAGTATTTT.

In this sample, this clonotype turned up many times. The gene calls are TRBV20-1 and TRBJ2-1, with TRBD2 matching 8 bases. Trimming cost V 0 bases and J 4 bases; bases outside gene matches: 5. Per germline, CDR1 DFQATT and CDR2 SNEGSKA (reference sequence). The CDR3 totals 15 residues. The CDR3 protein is CSARDGTGGYNEQFF. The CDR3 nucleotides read TGCAGTGCTAGAGATGGGACGGGAGGGTACAATGAGCAGTTCTTC.

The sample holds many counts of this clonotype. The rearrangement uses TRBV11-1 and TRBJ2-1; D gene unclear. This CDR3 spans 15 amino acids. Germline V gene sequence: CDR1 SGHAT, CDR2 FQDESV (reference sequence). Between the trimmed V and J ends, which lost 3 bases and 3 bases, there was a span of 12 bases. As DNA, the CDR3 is TGTGCCAGCAGCTTGAGTCGGACCCACTACAATGAGCAGTTCTTC. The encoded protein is CASSLSRTHYNEQFF.

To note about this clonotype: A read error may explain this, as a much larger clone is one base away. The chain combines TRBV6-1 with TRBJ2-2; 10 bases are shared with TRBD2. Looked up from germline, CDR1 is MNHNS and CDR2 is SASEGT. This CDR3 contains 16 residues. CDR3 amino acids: CASRERTSGFTGEPFF. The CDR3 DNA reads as TGTGCCAGCAGGGAGCGGACTAGCGGCTTTACCGGGGAGCCGTTTTTT.

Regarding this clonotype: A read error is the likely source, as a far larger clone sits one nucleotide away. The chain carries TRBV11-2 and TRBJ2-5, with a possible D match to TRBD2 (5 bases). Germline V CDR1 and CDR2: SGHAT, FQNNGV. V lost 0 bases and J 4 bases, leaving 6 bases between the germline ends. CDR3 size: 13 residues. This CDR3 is CASSLDGVETQYF. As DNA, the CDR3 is TGTGCCAGCAGCTTAGACGGGGTAGAGACCCAGTACTTC. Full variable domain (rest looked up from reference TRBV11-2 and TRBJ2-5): EAGVAQSPRYKIIEKRQSVAFWCNPISGHATLYWYQQILGQGPKLLIQFQNNGVVDDSQLPKDRFSAERLKGVDSTLKIQPAKLEDSAVYLCASSLDGVETQYFGPGTRLLVL.

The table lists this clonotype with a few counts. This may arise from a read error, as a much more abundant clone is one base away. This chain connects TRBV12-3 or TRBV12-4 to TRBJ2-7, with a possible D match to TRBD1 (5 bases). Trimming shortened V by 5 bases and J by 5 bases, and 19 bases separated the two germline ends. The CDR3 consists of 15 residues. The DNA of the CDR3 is TGTGCCAGCAGTCCCCTGCAGGGTTCTAGGGACGAGCAGTACTTC. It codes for CASSPLQGSRDEQYF.

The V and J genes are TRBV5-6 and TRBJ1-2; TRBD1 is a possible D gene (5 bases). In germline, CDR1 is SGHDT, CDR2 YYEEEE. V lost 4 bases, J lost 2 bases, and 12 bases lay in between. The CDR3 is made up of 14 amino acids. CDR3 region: CASSAPGHNYGYTF. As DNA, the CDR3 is TGTGCCAGCAGCGCGCCCGGACACAACTATGGCTACACCTTC.

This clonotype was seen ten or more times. CDR3 in amino acids: CASSVGEQYF. CDR3 nucleotide sequence: TGTGCCAGCAGTGTGGGCGAGCAGTACTTC. The V call is TRBV2, the J call TRBJ2-7; D is ambiguous. This CDR3 has 10 amino acids. V shed 4 bases and J shed 6 bases, with 4 bases lying between them. Germline CDR1 reads SNHLY; CDR2 reads FYNNEI.

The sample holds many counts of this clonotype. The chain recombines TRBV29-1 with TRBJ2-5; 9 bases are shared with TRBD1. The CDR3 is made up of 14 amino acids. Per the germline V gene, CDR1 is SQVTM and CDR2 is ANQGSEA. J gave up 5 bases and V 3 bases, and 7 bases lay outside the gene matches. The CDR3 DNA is TGCAGCGTTGAGTCGGACAGGGGTCGGGAGACCCAGTACTTC. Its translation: CSVESDRGRETQYF.

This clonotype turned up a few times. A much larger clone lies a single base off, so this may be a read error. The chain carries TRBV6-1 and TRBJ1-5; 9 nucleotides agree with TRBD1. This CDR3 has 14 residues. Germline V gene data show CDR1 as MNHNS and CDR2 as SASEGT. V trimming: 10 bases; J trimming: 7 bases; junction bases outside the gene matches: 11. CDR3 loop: CAIYHTGGWQPQHF. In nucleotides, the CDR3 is TGTGCCATCTACCATACAGGGGGCTGGCAGCCCCAGCATTTT.

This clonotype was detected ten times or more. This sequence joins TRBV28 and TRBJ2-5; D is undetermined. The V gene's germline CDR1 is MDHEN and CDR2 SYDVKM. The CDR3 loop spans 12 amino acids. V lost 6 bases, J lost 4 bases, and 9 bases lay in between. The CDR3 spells CASSGSVETQYF. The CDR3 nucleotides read TGTGCCAGCAGCGGATCAGTAGAGACCCAGTACTTC.

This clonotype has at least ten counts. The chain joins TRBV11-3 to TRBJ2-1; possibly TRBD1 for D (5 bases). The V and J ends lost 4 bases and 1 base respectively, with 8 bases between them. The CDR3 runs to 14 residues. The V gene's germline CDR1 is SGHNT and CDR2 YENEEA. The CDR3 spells CASSWGFSYNEQFF. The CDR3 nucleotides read TGTGCCAGCAGCTGGGGCTTTTCCTACAATGAGCAGTTCTTC. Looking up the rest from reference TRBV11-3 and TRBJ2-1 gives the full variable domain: EAGVVQSPRYKIIEKKQPVAFWCNPISGHNTLYWYLQNLGQGPELLIRYENEEAVDDSQLPKDRFSAERLKGVDSTLKIQPAELGDSAVYLCASSWGFSYNEQFFGPGTRLTVL.

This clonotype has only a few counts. DNA for the CDR3: TGTGCCAGCAGCTTGGCCTTGGCTAGCGGGAGGGAGGAGACCCAGTACTTC. Residues: CASSLALASGREETQYF. V usage is TRBV5-6 and J usage is TRBJ2-5; TRBD2 matches 12 bases. J gave up 5 bases and V 0 bases, and 8 bases lay outside the gene matches. In germline, CDR1 is SGHDT, CDR2 YYEEEE. The CDR3 sequence is 17 residues long.

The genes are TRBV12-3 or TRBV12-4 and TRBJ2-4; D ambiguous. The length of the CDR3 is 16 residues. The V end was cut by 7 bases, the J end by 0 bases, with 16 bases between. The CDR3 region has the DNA TGTGCCAGCACCCCTGCCGGAGCTCTAGCCAAAAACATTCAGTACTTC. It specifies CASTPAGALAKNIQYF.

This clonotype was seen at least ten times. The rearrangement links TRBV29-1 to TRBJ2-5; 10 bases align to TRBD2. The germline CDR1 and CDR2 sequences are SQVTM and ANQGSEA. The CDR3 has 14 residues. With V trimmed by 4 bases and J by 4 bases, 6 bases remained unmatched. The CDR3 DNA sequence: TGCAGCGTTGCGGCTAGCGGGAGCCCAGAGACCCAGTACTTC. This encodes CSVAASGSPETQYF.

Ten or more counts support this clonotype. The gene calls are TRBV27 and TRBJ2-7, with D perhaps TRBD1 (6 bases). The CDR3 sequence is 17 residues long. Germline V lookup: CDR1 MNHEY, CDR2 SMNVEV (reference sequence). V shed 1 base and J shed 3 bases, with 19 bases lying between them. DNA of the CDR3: TGTGCCAGCAGTTTATTTGTGGGGGCGCCGTCTATCTACGAGCAGTACTTC. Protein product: CASSLFVGAPSIYEQYF.

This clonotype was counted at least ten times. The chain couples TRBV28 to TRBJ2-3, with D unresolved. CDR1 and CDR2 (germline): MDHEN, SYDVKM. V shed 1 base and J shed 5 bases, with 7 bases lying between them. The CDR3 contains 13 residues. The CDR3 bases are TGTGCCAGCAGTTTATTCGCTGGAGATACGCAGTATTTT. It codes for CASSLFAGDTQYF.